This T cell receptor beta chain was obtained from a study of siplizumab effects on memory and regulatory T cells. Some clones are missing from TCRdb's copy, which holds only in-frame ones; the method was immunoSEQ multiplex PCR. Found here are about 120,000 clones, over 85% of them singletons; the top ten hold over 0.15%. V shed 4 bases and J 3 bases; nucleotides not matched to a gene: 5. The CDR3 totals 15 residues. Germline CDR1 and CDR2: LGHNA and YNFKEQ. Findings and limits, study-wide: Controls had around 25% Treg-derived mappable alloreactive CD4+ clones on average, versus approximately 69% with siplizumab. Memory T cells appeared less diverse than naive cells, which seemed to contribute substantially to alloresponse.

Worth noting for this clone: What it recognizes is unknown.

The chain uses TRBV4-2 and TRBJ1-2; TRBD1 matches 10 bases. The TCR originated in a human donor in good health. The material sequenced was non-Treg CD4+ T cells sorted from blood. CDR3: CASSRGQGKDYGYTF. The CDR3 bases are TGTGCCAGCAGCCGGGGACAGGGGAAAGACTATGGCTACACCTTC.